The 4 T cell receptor beta chains presented below share a single source sample, sequenced in a study of blood T cell repertoires in COVID-19 (dated by TCRdb to 2020 to 2022). The library relied on the immunoSEQ multiplex PCR assay. In its TCRdb copy, this immuneACCESS table keeps in-frame sequences only and misses some clones. Where compared with another copy, unresolved V genes explain less than half of these, and the others have no known cause. For this sample there are roughly 230,000 clones; around 81% appear just once. The top ten clonotypes cover approximately 6.3% of the sample. The sample was peripheral blood. These receptors originate from a woman aged 55-75 years with active or convalescent COVID-19.

This clone was observed a few times. This chain uses TRBV19 with TRBJ1-5, with 9 bases fitting TRBD1. Germline V gene lookup returns CDR1 LNHDA and CDR2 SQIVND (reference sequence). The V gene end was trimmed by 5 bases and the J gene end by 0 bases; junction bases not matched to a gene: 8. CDR3 length equals 17 residues. In DNA form, the CDR3 reads TGTGCCAGTAGTCCGGGACAGGGAATTTATAGCAATCAGCCCCAGCATTTT. It is translated as CASSPGQGIYSNQPQHF.

The genes are TRBV5-1 and TRBJ1-1; D unresolved. V was pared by 3 bases and J by 2 bases, with 14 bases between. The germline CDR1 and CDR2 sequences are SGHRS and YFSETQ. The CDR3 is 15 residues long. The CDR3, as DNA: TGCGCCAGCAGCTCCCTAGGAATATCTAACACTGAAGCTTTCTTT. Its translation is CASSSLGISNTEAFF.

This clone has just one count. This rearrangement joins TRBV5-6 to TRBJ2-3; the match to TRBD2 covers 14 bases. CDR3 length equals 19 residues. Germline trimming cut 2 bases from V and 2 bases from J; bases unmatched to any gene: 10. Per germline, CDR1 SGHDT and CDR2 YYEEEE. The CDR3 coding sequence is TGTGCCAGCAGCTTACGACTAGCGGGGGGGCCCTCCTCCACAGATACGCAGTATTTT. It codes for CASSLRLAGGPSSTDTQYF.

As DNA, the CDR3 is TGTGCCTGGAGTGTACGGGGGGGTTACGAGCAGTACTTC. As protein: CAWSVRGGYEQYF. V is TRBV30 and J is TRBJ2-7; 8 bases are a match to TRBD2. Losses at the gene ends were 0 bases for V and 4 bases for J; bases not matched to a gene: 2. Germline V gives CDR1 GTSNPN, CDR2 SVGIG (reference sequence). This CDR3 contains 13 residues. The entire variable domain, with the rest obtained from reference TRBV30 and TRBJ2-7, is as follows: SQTIHQWPATLVQPVGSPLSLECTVEGTSNPNLYWYRQAAGRGLQLLFYSVGIGQISSEVPQNLSASRPQDRQFILSSKKLLLSDSGFYLCAWSVRGGYEQYFGPGTRLTVT.